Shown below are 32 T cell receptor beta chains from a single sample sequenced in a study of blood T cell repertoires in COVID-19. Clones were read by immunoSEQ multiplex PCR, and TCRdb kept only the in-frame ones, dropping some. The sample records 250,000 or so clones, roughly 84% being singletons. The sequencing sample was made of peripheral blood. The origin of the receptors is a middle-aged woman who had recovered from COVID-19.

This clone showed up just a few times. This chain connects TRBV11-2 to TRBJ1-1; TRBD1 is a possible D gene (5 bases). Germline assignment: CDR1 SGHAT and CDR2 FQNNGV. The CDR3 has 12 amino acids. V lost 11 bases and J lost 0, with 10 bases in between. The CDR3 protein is CASAGVNTEAFF. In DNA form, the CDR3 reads TGTGCCTCTGCGGGGGTGAACACTGAAGCTTTCTTT.

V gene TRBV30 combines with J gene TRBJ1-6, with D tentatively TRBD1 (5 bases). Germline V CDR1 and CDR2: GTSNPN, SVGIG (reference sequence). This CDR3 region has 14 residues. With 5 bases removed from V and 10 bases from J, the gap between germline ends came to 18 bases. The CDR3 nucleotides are TGTGCCTGGGGCGACATTCAGGGTGGCTCACCCCTCCACTTT. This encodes CAWGDIQGGSPLHF.

The CDR3 spells CASSPGGNQPQHF. CDR3 sequence (DNA): TGTGCCAGCAGTCCAGGGGGGAATCAGCCCCAGCATTTT. This chain links TRBV27 with TRBJ1-5; 7 positions match TRBD1. The CDR3 consists of 13 residues. V lost 5 bases and J lost 4; bases outside the gene matches: 2. Germline V lookup: CDR1 MNHEY, CDR2 SMNVEV (reference sequence).

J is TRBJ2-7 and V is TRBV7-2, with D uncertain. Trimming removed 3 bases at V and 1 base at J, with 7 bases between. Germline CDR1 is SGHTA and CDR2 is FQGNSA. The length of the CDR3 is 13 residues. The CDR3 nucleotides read TGTGCCAGCAGCTTGGGCCGTTCCTACGAGCAGTACTTC. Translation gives CASSLGRSYEQYF.

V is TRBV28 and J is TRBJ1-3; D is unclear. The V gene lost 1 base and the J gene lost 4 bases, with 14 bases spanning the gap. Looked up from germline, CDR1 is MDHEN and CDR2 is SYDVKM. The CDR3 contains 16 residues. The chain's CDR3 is CASSLFDSGSGNTIYF. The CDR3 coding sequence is TGTGCCAGCAGTTTATTTGATTCAGGTTCGGGAAACACCATATATTTT.

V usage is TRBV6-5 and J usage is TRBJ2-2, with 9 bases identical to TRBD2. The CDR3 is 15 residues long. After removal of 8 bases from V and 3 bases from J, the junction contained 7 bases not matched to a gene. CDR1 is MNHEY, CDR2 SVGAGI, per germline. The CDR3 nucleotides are TGTGCCAGCGGCTTAGCGGGGGCTTACACCGGGGAGCTGTTTTTT. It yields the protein CASGLAGAYTGELFF.

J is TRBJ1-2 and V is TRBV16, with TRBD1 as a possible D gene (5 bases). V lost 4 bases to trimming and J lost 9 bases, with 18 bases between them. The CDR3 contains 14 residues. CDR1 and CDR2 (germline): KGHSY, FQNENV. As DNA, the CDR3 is TGTGCCAGCAGCCCCAGGTCGGGGGAAGGTCGCTACACCTTC. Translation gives CASSPRSGEGRYTF.

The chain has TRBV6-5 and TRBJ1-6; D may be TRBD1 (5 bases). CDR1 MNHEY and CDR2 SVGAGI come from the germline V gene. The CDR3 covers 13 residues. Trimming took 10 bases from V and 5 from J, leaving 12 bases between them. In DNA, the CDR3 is TGTGCCACCAGCGACAGAGATAATTCACCCCTCCACTTT. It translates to CATSDRDNSPLHF.

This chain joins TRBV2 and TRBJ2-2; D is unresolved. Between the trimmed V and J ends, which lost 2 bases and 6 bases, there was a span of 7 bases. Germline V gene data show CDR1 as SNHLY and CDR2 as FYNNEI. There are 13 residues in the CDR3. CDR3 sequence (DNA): TGTGCCAGCAGTGAATTACCGGCCGGGGAGCTGTTTTTT. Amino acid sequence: CASSELPAGELFF.

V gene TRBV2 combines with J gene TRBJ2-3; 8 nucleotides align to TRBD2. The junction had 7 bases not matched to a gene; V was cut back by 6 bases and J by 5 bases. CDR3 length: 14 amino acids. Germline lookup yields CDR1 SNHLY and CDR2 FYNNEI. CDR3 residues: CASRIAGQGDTQYF. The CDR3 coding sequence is TGTGCCAGCAGGATAGCGGGGCAAGGAGATACGCAGTATTTT.

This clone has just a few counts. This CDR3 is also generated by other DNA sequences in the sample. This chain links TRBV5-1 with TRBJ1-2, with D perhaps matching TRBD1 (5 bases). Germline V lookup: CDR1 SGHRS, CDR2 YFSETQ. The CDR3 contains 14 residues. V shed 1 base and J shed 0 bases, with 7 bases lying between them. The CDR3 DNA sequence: TGCGCCAGCAGCTTGTCGACAGCTAACTATGGCTACACCTTC. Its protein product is CASSLSTANYGYTF.

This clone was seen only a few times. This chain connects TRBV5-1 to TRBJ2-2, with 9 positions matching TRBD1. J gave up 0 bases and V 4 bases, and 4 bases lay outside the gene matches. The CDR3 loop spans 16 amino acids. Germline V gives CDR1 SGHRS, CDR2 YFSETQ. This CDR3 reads CASSPRQGANTGELFF. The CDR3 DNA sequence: TGCGCCAGCAGCCCGAGACAGGGGGCGAACACCGGGGAGCTGTTTTTT.

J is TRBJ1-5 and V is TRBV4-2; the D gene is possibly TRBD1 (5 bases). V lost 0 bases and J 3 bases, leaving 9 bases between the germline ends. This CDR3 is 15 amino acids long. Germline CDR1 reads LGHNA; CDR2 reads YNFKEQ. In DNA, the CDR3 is TGTGCCAGCAGCCAAGAGAGACAGAACAATCAGCCCCAGCATTTT. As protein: CASSQERQNNQPQHF.

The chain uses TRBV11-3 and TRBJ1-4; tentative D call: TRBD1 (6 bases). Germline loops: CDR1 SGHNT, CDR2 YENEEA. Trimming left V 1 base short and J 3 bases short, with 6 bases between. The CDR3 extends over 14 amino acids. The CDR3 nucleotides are TGTGCCAGCAGCTTAGGGACAGCTAATGAAAAACTGTTTTTT. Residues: CASSLGTANEKLFF.

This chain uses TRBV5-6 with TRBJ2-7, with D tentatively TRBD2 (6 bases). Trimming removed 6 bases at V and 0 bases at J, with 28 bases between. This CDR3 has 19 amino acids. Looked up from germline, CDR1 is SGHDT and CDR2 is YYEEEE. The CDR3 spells CASTSMGSSLAPISYEQYF. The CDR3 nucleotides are TGTGCCAGCACCTCGATGGGCTCGTCACTAGCTCCTATCTCCTACGAGCAGTACTTC.

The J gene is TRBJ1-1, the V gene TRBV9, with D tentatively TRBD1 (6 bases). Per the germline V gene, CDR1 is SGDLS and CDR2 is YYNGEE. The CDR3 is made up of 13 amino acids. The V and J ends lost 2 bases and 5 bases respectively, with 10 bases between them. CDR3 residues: CASSVGGRTEAFF. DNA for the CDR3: TGTGCCAGCAGCGTGGGGGGGCGGACTGAAGCTTTCTTT.

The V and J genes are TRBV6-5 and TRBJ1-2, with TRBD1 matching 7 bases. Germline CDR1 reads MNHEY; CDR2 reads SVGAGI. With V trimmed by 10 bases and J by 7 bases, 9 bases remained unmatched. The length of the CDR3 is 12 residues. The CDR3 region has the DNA TGTGCCATTCAGGGGGGAGAGGGTGGCTACACCTTC. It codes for CAIQGGEGGYTF.

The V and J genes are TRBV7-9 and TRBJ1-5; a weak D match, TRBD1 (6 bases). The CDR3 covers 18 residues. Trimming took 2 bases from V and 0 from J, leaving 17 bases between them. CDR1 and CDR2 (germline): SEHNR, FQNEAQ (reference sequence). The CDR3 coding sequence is TGTGCCAGCAGCTTATCTTGGAGGGGGGGGAGTAGCAATCAGCCCCAGCATTTT. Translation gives CASSLSWRGGSSNQPQHF.

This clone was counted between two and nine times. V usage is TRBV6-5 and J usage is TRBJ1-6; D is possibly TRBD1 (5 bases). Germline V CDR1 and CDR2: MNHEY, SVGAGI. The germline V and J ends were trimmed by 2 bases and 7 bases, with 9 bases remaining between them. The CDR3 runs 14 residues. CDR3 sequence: CASSYGGENSPLHF. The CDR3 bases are TGTGCCAGCAGTTACGGGGGGGAAAATTCACCCCTCCACTTT.

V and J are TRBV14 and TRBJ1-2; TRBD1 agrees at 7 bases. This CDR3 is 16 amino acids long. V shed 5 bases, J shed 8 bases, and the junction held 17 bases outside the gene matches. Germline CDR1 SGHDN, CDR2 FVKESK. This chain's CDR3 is CASSTEATGSGRGYTF. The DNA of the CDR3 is TGTGCCAGCAGCACCGAAGCGACAGGGTCCGGGCGGGGCTACACCTTC. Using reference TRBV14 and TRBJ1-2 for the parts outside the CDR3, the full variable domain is EAGVTQFPSHSVIEKGQTVTLRCDPISGHDNLYWYRRVMGKEIKFLLHFVKESKQDESGMPNNRFLAERTGGTYSTLKVQPAELEDSGVYFCASSTEATGSGRGYTFGSGTRLTVV.

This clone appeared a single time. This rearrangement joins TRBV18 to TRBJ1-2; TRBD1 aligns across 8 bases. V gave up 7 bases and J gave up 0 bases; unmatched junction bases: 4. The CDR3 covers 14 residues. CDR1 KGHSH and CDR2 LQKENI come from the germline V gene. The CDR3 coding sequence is TGTGCCAGCTACGGGACAGGAGCTAACTATGGCTACACCTTC. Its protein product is CASYGTGANYGYTF.

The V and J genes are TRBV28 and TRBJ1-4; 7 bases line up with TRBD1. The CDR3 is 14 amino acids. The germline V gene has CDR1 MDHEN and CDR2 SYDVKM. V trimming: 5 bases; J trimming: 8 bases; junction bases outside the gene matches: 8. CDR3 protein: CASSPGTAIEKLFF. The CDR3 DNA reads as TGTGCCAGCAGTCCCGGGACAGCCATAGAAAAACTGTTTTTT.

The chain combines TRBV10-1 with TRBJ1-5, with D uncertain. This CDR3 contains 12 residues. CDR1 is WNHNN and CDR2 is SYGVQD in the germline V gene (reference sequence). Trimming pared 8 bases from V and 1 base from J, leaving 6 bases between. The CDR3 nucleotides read TGCGCCAGCGGCAACAGCAATCAGCCCCAGCATTTT. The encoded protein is CASGNSNQPQHF.

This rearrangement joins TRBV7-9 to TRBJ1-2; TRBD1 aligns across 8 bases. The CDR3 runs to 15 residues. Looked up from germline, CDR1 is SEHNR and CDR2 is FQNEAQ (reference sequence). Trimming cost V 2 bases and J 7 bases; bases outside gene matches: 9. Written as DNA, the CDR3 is TGTGCCAGCAGCTTAAATCGGACAGGGAACGGTGGCTACACCTTC. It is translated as CASSLNRTGNGGYTF.

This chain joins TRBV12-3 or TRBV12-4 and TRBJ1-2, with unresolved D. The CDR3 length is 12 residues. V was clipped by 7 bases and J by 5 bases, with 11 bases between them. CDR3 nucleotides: TGTGCCAGCAAAGGTCGCGGGTATGGCTACACCTTC. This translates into CASKGRGYGYTF.

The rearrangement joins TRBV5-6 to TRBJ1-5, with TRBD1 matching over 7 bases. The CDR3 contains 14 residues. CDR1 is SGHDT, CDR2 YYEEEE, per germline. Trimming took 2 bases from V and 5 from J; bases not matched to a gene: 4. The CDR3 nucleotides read TGTGCCAGCAGCTTACAGACAGGGTATCAGCCCCAGCATTTT. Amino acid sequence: CASSLQTGYQPQHF.

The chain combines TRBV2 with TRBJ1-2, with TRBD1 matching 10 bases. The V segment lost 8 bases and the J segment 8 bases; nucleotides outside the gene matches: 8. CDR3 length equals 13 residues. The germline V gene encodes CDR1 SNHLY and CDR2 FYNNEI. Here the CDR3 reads CASQDRGKGGYTF. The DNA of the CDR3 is TGTGCCAGCCAGGACAGGGGGAAGGGGGGCTACACCTTC.

The CDR3 coding sequence is TGTGCCAGCAGCCGAGGGGGGAGGGCCTACGAGCAGTACTTC. This sequence encodes CASSRGGRAYEQYF. The chain uses TRBV11-3 and TRBJ2-7, with D possibly being TRBD2 (7 bases). Trimming pared 5 bases from V and 2 bases from J, leaving 13 bases between. Per the germline V gene, CDR1 is SGHNT and CDR2 is YENEEA. The CDR3 extends over 14 amino acids.

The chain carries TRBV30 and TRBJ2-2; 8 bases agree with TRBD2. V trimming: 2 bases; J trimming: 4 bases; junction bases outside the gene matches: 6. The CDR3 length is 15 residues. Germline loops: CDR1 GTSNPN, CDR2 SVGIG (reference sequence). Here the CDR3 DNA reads TGTGCCTGGAGTTTGAGGCTAGCGGGCACCGGGGAGCTGTTTTTT. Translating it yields CAWSLRLAGTGELFF.

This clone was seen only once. The CDR3 spells CASSELASGGSEQYF. The CDR3 nucleotides read TGTGCCAGCAGTGAACTCGCTAGCGGGGGCTCCGAGCAGTACTTC. V gene TRBV2 combines with J gene TRBJ2-7, with 10 bases fitting TRBD2. Germline lookup yields CDR1 SNHLY and CDR2 FYNNEI. This CDR3 is 15 amino acids long. V was clipped by 2 bases and J by 6 bases; unmatched bases: 7.

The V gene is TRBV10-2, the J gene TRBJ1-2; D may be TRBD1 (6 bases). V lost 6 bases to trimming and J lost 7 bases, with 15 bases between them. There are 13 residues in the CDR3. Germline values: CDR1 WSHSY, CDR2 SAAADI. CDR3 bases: TGCGCCAGCAGAATAGGGGGTTTGGGTGGCTACACCTTC. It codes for CASRIGGLGGYTF.

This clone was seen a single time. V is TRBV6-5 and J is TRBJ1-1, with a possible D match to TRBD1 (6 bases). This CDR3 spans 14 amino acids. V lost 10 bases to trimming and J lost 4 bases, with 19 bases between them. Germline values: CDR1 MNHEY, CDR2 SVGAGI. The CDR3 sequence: CATRRGGALTEAFF. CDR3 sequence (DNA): TGTGCCACCAGGAGGGGGGGGGCGCTCACTGAAGCTTTCTTT.